This TCR beta chain derives from a study of blood T cell repertoires in COVID-19. Overall study context: Donors in the United States, Italy and Spain gave samples during acute or convalescent COVID-19.

TCRdb keeps only in-frame clones here, not all; method: immunoSEQ multiplex PCR. The data contain a few hundred thousand clones, over 75% of them seen just once; the ten biggest clones take up just under 3%. Germline V gives CDR1 ENHRY, CDR2 SYGVKD. This CDR3 region has 13 residues. V lost 6 bases to trimming and J lost 5 bases, with 13 bases between them. The participants were between about 18 and 90 years old and came from some 23 US areas. Categorization into cohorts depended on clinical history that participants reported. Symptom resolution, clearance, or two negative PCRs marked donors in Cohort 3 as recovered.

V gene TRBV10-3 combines with J gene TRBJ1-2; a weak D match, TRBD1 (5 bases). Sample: PBMCs or T cells enriched from blood (not recorded which). The source is a woman aged 25 to 39 who had recovered from COVID-19. DNA for the CDR3: TGTGCCATCAGCCAGGGTCTAGCGTATGGCTACACCTTC. This translates into CAISQGLAYGYTF.